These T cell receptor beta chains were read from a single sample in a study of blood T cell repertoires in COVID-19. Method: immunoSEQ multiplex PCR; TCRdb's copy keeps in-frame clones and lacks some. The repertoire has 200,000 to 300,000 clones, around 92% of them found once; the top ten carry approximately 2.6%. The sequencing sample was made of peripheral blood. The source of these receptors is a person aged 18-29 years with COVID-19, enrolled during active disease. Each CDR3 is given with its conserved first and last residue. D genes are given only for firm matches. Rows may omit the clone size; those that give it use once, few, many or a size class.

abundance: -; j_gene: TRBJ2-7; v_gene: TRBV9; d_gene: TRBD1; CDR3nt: TGTGCCAGCAGCCCCCGGACAGGGGGGGGTTACGAGCAGTACTTC; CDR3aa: CASSPRTGGGYEQYF
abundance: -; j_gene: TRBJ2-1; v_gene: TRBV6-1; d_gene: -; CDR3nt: TGTGCCAGCAGTGAAGCGGCATACAATGAGCAGTTCTTC; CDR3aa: CASSEAAYNEQFF
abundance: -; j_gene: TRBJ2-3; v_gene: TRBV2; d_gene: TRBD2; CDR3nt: TGTGCCAGCAAACTAGCGGGAGATACGCAGTATTTT; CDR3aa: CASKLAGDTQYF
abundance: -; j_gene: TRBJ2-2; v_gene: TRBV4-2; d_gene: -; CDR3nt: TGTGCCAGCAGCCAAGAGGGTCAGGTCTCTGGGGAGCTGTTTTTT; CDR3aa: CASSQEGQVSGELFF
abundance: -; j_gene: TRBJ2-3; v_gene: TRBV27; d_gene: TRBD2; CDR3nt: TGTGCCAGCAGTGATGGGACTAGCGGGAGCACAGATACGCAGTATTTT; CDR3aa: CASSDGTSGSTDTQYF
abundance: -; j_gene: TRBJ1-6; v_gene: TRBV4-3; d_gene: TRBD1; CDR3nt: TGCGCCAGCAGCCAAGAGCGGGACAGCCACCACTATAATTCACCCCTCCACTTT; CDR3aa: CASSQERDSHHYNSPLHF
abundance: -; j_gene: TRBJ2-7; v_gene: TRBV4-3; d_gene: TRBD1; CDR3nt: TGCGCCAGCAGCCCGATGACAGGGGGTAAACCGGGTGGATACGAGCAGTACTTC; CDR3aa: CASSPMTGGKPGGYEQYF
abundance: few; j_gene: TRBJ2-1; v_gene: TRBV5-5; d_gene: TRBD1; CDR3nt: TGTGCCAGCAGCTTGTTATCAGGGGGCATGTATGAGCAGTTCTTC; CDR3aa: CASSLLSGGMYEQFF
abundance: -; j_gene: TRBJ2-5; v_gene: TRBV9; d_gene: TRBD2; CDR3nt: TGTGCCAGCAGCGTGACTAGCGGTCAAGAGACCCAGTACTTC; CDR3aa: CASSVTSGQETQYF
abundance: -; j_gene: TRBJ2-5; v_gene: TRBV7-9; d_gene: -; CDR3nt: TGTGCCAGCAGCCGCGGCGCGGCTAGAATGTCCCAGTACTTC; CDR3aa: CASSRGAARMSQYF
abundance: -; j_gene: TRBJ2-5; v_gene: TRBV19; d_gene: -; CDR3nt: TGTGCCAGCTCGGCCGGCGGTTACTACCAAGAGACCCAGTACTTC; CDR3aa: CASSAGGYYQETQYF
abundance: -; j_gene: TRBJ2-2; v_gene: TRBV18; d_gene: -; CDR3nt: TGTGCCAGCTCACAGAGCCTCCCCCTTATCACCGGGGAGCTGTTTTTT; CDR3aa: CASSQSLPLITGELFF
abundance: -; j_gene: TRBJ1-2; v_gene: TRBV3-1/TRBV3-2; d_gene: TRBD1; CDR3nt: TGTGCCAGCAGCAACCCCGAGGACAGGAGAGGCTACACCTTC; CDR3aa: CASSNPEDRRGYTF
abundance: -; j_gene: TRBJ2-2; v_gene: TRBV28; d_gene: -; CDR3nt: TGTGCCAGCAGTTATAGAGGCGCGAACACCGGGGAGCTGTTTTTT; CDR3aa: CASSYRGANTGELFF
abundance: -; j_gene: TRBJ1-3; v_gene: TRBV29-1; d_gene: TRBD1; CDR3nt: TGCGGGGGACAGGGGGCTTCAGGAAACACCATATATTTT; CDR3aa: CGGQGASGNTIYF
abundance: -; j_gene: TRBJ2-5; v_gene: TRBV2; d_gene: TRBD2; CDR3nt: TGTGCCAGCATTACTGTGACTCTACTAGCGGGAGGGAGGCAAGAGACCCAGTACTTC; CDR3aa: CASITVTLLAGGRQETQYF
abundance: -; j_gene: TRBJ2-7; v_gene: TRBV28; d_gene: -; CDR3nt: TGTGCCAGCAGTTCTCCGGAGCAGTACTTC; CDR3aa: CASSSPEQYF
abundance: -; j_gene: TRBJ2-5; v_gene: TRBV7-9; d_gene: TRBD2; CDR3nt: TGTGCCAGCAGCTTAGCGGTGGGACTACCGTACCAAGAGACCCAGTACTTC; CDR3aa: CASSLAVGLPYQETQYF
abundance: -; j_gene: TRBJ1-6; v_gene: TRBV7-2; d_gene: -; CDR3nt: TGTGCCAGCAGCTTAGTGAGAGGGAATTCACCCCTCCACTTT; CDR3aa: CASSLVRGNSPLHF